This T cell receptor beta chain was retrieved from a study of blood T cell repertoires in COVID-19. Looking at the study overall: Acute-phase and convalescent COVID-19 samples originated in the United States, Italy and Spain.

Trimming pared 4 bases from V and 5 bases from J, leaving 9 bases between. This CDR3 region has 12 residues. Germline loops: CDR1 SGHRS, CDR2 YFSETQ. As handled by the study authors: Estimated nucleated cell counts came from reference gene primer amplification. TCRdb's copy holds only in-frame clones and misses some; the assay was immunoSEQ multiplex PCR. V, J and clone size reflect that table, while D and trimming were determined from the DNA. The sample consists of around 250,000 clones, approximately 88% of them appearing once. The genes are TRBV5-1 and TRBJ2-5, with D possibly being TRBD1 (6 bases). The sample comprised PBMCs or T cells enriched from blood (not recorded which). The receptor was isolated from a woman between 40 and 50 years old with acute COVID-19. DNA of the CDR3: TGCGCCAGCAGCCATGACAGGGAGACCCAGTACTTC. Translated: CASSHDRETQYF. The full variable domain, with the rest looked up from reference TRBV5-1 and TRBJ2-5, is KAGVTQTPRYLIKTRGQQVTLSCSPISGHRSVSWYQQTPGQGLQFLFEYFSETQRNKGNFPGRFSGRQFSNSRSEMNVSTLELGDSALYLCASSHDRETQYFGPGTRLLVL.